This is a list of T cell receptor beta chains from one sample in a study of T cells after yellow fever vaccination. MiXCR, run by TCRdb on the 5' RACE reads, gives a single entry per CDR3 protein. Among more than 450,000 distinct CDR3 sequences listed, around a fifth were seen once. The material sequenced was PBMCs, taken more than 20 days after the first yellow fever vaccination. These receptors were obtained from a man between 18 and 29 years old who received the YFV17D yellow fever vaccine. The CDR3 runs from the conserved cysteine through the conserved F or W. A D gene is named only where the DNA matches it firmly.

V gene: TRBV5-5; J gene: TRBJ2-1; D gene: NA; CDR3 protein: CASSLWQGGPYNEQFF
V gene: TRBV3-1; J gene: TRBJ2-4; D gene: TRBD1; CDR3 protein: CASTRTGKNIQYF
V gene: TRBV10-3; J gene: TRBJ1-1; D gene: NA; CDR3 protein: CAISDAVGRGSEAFF
V gene: TRBV2; J gene: TRBJ2-1; D gene: TRBD2; CDR3 protein: CASRRNGLAGGQFF
V gene: TRBV6-1; J gene: TRBJ2-1; D gene: NA; CDR3 protein: CASSRGSYNEQFF
V gene: TRBV2; J gene: TRBJ1-5; D gene: NA; CDR3 protein: CASKGGTLQPQHF
V gene: TRBV10-3; J gene: TRBJ1-4; D gene: NA; CDR3 protein: CAISESGNEKLFF
V gene: TRBV6-2/TRBV6-3; J gene: TRBJ2-7; D gene: NA; CDR3 protein: CASSAIQGTLNEQYF
V gene: TRBV16; J gene: TRBJ1-1; D gene: NA; CDR3 protein: CASTTAGRGTEAFF
V gene: TRBV20-1; J gene: TRBJ1-5; D gene: NA; CDR3 protein: CSVRALGLQPQHF
V gene: TRBV4-1; J gene: TRBJ2-5; D gene: NA; CDR3 protein: CASSQPYQETQYF
V gene: TRBV11-2; J gene: TRBJ2-1; D gene: NA; CDR3 protein: CASSLEVRVLLYNEQFF
V gene: TRBV12-5; J gene: TRBJ2-2; D gene: NA; CDR3 protein: CASGLVLDRTGYTGELFF
V gene: TRBV15; J gene: TRBJ1-1; D gene: TRBD1; CDR3 protein: CATSSQGAGGTEAFF
V gene: TRBV20-1; J gene: TRBJ2-2; D gene: NA; CDR3 protein: CSARGGNTGELFF
V gene: TRBV6-1; J gene: TRBJ2-3; D gene: NA; CDR3 protein: CASSDPLVGRTDTQYF
V gene: TRBV7-6; J gene: TRBJ2-2; D gene: TRBD2; CDR3 protein: CASSLKVAGGSNTGELFF
V gene: TRBV15; J gene: TRBJ1-5; D gene: NA; CDR3 protein: CATSRYTGQPQHF
V gene: TRBV28; J gene: TRBJ2-4; D gene: TRBD2; CDR3 protein: CASSFGGLAKNIQYF
V gene: TRBV7-9; J gene: TRBJ2-2; D gene: TRBD2; CDR3 protein: CASSFGGGARTGELFF
V gene: TRBV20-1; J gene: TRBJ1-1; D gene: TRBD1; CDR3 protein: CSAKTGGMAEAFF
V gene: TRBV20-1; J gene: TRBJ2-2; D gene: TRBD1; CDR3 protein: CSAPDRGTGTGELFF
V gene: TRBV30; J gene: TRBJ1-4; D gene: TRBD1; CDR3 protein: CAWSGHTGQNFEKLFF
V gene: TRBV7-2; J gene: TRBJ2-5; D gene: NA; CDR3 protein: CASSPPGLYQETQYF
V gene: TRBV20-1; J gene: TRBJ1-4; D gene: TRBD1; CDR3 protein: CSARVRTGDEKLFF
V gene: TRBV7-8; J gene: TRBJ2-7; D gene: NA; CDR3 protein: CASSLIGGSSFPYEQYF
V gene: TRBV20-1; J gene: TRBJ2-1; D gene: TRBD2; CDR3 protein: CSARDLGGAYNEQFF
V gene: TRBV7-9; J gene: TRBJ2-5; D gene: NA; CDR3 protein: CASSLGVAVYQETQYF
V gene: TRBV7-9; J gene: TRBJ2-5; D gene: NA; CDR3 protein: CASSLAAAEETQYF
V gene: TRBV12-3/TRBV12-4; J gene: TRBJ1-3; D gene: NA; CDR3 protein: CASSSRGLYSGNTIYF
V gene: TRBV6-4; J gene: TRBJ2-3; D gene: TRBD2; CDR3 protein: CARPGGSLTDTQYF
V gene: TRBV10-3; J gene: TRBJ1-2; D gene: NA; CDR3 protein: CAINKGNENYGYTF
V gene: TRBV29-1; J gene: TRBJ2-3; D gene: NA; CDR3 protein: CSGGTLDTQYF
V gene: TRBV27; J gene: TRBJ2-2; D gene: TRBD1; CDR3 protein: CASSRRTGISAGELFF
V gene: TRBV4-1; J gene: TRBJ2-1; D gene: NA; CDR3 protein: CASSQGVGDPENEQFF